The 28 T cell receptor beta chains reported below all come from one sample, sequenced in a study of breast tumors, draining lymph nodes, adjacent tissues. Axillary draining lymph nodes of breast cancer patients supplied the node samples. TCRdb re-called the multiplex PCR reads with MiXCR, one entry per CDR3 protein. The sample yields 150,000 to 200,000 distinct CDR3 sequences, approximately 33% seen once. The sequencing input was axillary lymph node tissue. Source of these receptors: a female donor with breast cancer. Some clones in this sample may be carry-over from other donors' samples.

This clonotype was observed at least ten times. The rearrangement links TRBV28 to TRBJ1-3; no definite D call. Trimming took off 6 bases at V and 0 bases at J, with 15 bases between the two ends. Looked up from germline, CDR1 is MDHEN and CDR2 is SYDVKM. The CDR3 loop spans 16 amino acids. The CDR3 DNA sequence: TGTGCCAGCAGCCCTCGGACGCAGAGCTCTGGAAACACCATATATTTT. This encodes CASSPRTQSSGNTIYF. Filled out from reference TRBV28 and TRBJ1-3, the complete variable domain reads DVKVTQSSRYLVKRTGEKVFLECVQDMDHENMFWYRQDPGLGLRLIYFSYDVKMKEKGDIPEGYSVSREKKERFSLILESASTNQTSMYLCASSPRTQSSGNTIYFGEGSWLTVV.

The chain employs TRBV5-1 and TRBJ1-4; D ambiguous. CDR3 length equals 14 residues. The germline gives CDR1 SGHRS, CDR2 YFSETQ. V gave up 0 bases and J gave up 4 bases, with 7 bases separating them. CDR3 sequence (DNA): TGCGCCAGCAGCTTGGAGCAGGTTAATGAAAAACTGTTTTTT. It yields the protein CASSLEQVNEKLFF.

This sequence joins TRBV20-1 and TRBJ2-7, with 8 bases lining up with TRBD2. V was pared by 5 bases and J by 10 bases, with 13 bases of the junction left unmatched. The CDR3 length is 13 residues. Germline assignment: CDR1 DFQATT and CDR2 SNEGSKA (reference sequence). The CDR3 is CSAVRPGGNAQYF. The CDR3 bases are TGCAGTGCTGTACGTCCGGGGGGGAACGCACAGTACTTC.

With respect to this clonotype: A much larger clonotype is one base distant, so this may be a read error. CDR3: CSARDGYPSTQPQHF. The CDR3 nucleotides are TGCAGTGCTAGAGATGGGTACCCTAGCACTCAGCCCCAGCATTTT. The chain has TRBV20-1 and TRBJ1-5; no clear D. Germline V gene lookup returns CDR1 DFQATT and CDR2 SNEGSKA (reference sequence). This CDR3 spans 15 amino acids.

This clonotype was picked up many times. The chain combines TRBV24-1 with TRBJ2-6; D is possibly TRBD1 or TRBD2 (5 bases each). With 5 bases removed from V and 3 bases from J, the gap between germline ends came to 7 bases. The CDR3 has 14 residues. Germline values: CDR1 KGHDR, CDR2 SFDVKD. The CDR3 protein is CATSGGDGANVLTF. CDR3 DNA: TGTGCCACCAGTGGAGGGGATGGGGCCAACGTCCTGACTTTC.

This clonotype was recorded only once. The chain carries TRBV12-3 or TRBV12-4 and TRBJ2-7, with 8 bases matching TRBD1. V dropped 5 bases and J dropped 2; count of bases not matched to a gene: 11. The CDR3 covers 16 residues. The CDR3 DNA is TGTGCCAGCAGTCCACAGGGGGGACGCAAGGCCTACGAGCAGTACTTC. It yields the protein CASSPQGGRKAYEQYF.

The chain recombines TRBV6-5 with TRBJ1-4, with 7 nucleotides matching TRBD1. Trimming at V came to 5 bases and at J to 8 bases, leaving 8 bases not matched to a gene. Germline values: CDR1 MNHEY, CDR2 SVGAGI. The length of the CDR3 is 14 residues. CDR3 sequence (DNA): TGTGCCAGCAGTCACACAGGGGACAGAGAAAAACTGTTTTTT. This sequence encodes CASSHTGDREKLFF.

The chain recombines TRBV10-1 with TRBJ1-3; 7 bases fit TRBD1. The CDR3 length is 15 residues. Germline values: CDR1 WNHNN, CDR2 SYGVQD (reference sequence). With 8 bases clipped from V and 4 bases from J, the junction kept 11 bases outside the gene matches. CDR3 in DNA: TGCGCCAGCGGCCAGGGGGTGGTTGCAGGAAACACCATATATTTT. Its translation is CASGQGVVAGNTIYF.

This clonotype was observed many times. The chain carries TRBV6-2 or TRBV6-3 and TRBJ2-2; TRBD2 aligns across 12 bases. Trimming removed 6 bases from V and 5 bases from J; junction bases left unmatched: 4. This CDR3 has 15 residues. Germline CDR1 and CDR2: MNHEY and SVGEGT. The CDR3 protein is CASSLTSGRTGELFF. The CDR3 coding sequence is TGTGCCAGCAGCCTAACTAGCGGGAGGACCGGGGAGCTGTTTTTT.

This clonotype has at least ten counts. J is TRBJ2-5 and V is TRBV6-2 or TRBV6-3; 8 bases align to TRBD2. The CDR3 is 14 residues long. Germline V gene data show CDR1 as MNHEY and CDR2 as SVGEGT. The V segment lost 2 bases and the J segment 4 bases; nucleotides outside the gene matches: 3. The CDR3 loop is CASSYVGGGETQYF. The CDR3 nucleotides are TGTGCCAGCAGTTACGTCGGGGGGGGAGAGACCCAGTACTTC.

This clonotype appeared many times. The chain is built from TRBV14 and TRBJ2-1; D gene uncertain. The CDR3 is made up of 13 amino acids. From germline, CDR1 is SGHDN and CDR2 FVKESK. V dropped 2 bases and J dropped 9 bases, with 11 bases sitting between them. Written as DNA, the CDR3 is TGTGCCAGCAGCCAAACAATGGAAGGTGAGCAGTTCTTC. Protein product: CASSQTMEGEQFF.

In its sample, this clonotype was seen a few times. The chain has TRBV4-3 and TRBJ2-4; no clear D. From germline, CDR1 is LGHNA and CDR2 YSLEER. The CDR3 runs to 15 residues. The V and J ends lost 1 base and 0 bases respectively, with 7 bases between them. The CDR3 is CASSQAFVAKNIQYF. The DNA for the CDR3 is TGCGCCAGCAGCCAAGCCTTCGTAGCCAAAAACATTCAGTACTTC.

Comments on this clonotype: A much larger clone lies one base from this, so it may be a read error. The CDR3 reads CASSHKGGRASGNEQFF. Here the CDR3 DNA reads TGTGCCAGCAGTCATAAAGGGGGGAGGGCCTCAGGGAATGAGCAGTTCTTC. The gene calls are TRBV6-6 and TRBJ2-1; D might be TRBD2 (7 bases). Germline V gene sequence: CDR1 MNHNY, CDR2 SVGAGI (reference sequence). Trimming removed 5 bases from V and 7 bases from J, with 24 bases in between. CDR3 length equals 17 residues.

Only one count was recorded for this clonotype. The chain carries TRBV2 and TRBJ1-2, with 8 bases identical to TRBD1. The CDR3 contains 13 residues. V gave up 8 bases and J gave up 2 bases; unmatched junction bases: 4. From germline, CDR1 is SNHLY and CDR2 FYNNEI. CDR3 DNA sequence: TGTGCCAGCGTCCGGGACAGGAACTATGGCTACACCTTC. Translation: CASVRDRNYGYTF.

This clonotype was recorded many times. At one end, the junction sequence differs from germline, possibly due to a read error. The V and J genes are TRBV2 and TRBJ1-6; maybe TRBD1 (6 bases). CDR3 length equals 15 residues. Germline assignment: CDR1 SNHLY and CDR2 FYNNEI. The CDR3 here is CASRKQGSYNSPLHF. CDR3 DNA sequence: TGTGCCAGCAGAAAACAGGGCTCCTACAATTCACCCCTCCACTTT. The full variable domain, completed using reference TRBV2 and TRBJ1-6, is EPEVTQTPSHQVTQMGQEVILRCVPISNHLYFYWYRQILGQKVEFLVSFYNNEISEKSEIFDDQFSVERPDGSNFTLKIRSTKLEDSAMYFCASRKQGSYNSPLHFGNGTRLTVT.

This clonotype was observed many times. The V gene is TRBV30, the J gene TRBJ1-2, with D maybe TRBD1 (5 bases). The germline CDR1 and CDR2 sequences are GTSNPN and SVGIG (reference sequence). The CDR3 length is 12 residues. The V and J ends lost 0 bases and 6 bases respectively, with 8 bases between them. CDR3 coding DNA: TGTGCCTGGAGTGTCTCAGGGAATGGCTACACCTTC. Its protein is CAWSVSGNGYTF.

In its sample, this clonotype was seen many times. The V gene is TRBV20-1, the J gene TRBJ2-1; tentatively, D is TRBD2 (6 bases). The germline gives CDR1 DFQATT, CDR2 SNEGSKA (reference sequence). CDR3 length: 16 residues. Trimming took 6 bases from V and 2 from J, leaving 20 bases between them. The CDR3, as DNA: TGCAGTGCGAATGGTATCGGGAGTCAAACCTACAATGAGCAGTTCTTC. Translation: CSANGIGSQTYNEQFF.

This clonotype was recorded many times. The chain employs TRBV5-1 and TRBJ1-2, with 7 bases aligning to TRBD1. V lost 4 bases to trimming and J lost 7 bases; unmatched junction nucleotides: 10. Germline lookup yields CDR1 SGHRS and CDR2 YFSETQ. This CDR3 is built from 14 residues. CDR3 DNA sequence: TGCGCCAGCAGCGTGGACAGGACCGATGGTGGCTACACCTTC. Translated: CASSVDRTDGGYTF.

The sample holds many counts of this clonotype. V gene TRBV4-1 combines with J gene TRBJ1-3; a weak D match, TRBD1 (6 bases). Trimming pared 2 bases from V and 0 bases from J, leaving 23 bases between. CDR3 length: 20 residues. Germline CDR1 and CDR2: MGHRA and YSYEKL. CDR3: CASSQRWPLTGRSSGNTIYF. Here the CDR3 DNA reads TGCGCCAGCAGCCAAAGATGGCCCTTGACAGGCCGGAGCTCTGGAAACACCATATATTTT.

In this sample, this clonotype turned up many times. The CDR3 DNA reads as TGTGCCAGTAGTGACGGCCTGGGGGAGCTGTTTTTT. Its translation: CASSDGLGELFF. This chain uses TRBV19 with TRBJ2-2; D unclear. V gave up 5 bases and J gave up 8 bases, with 9 bases separating them. The CDR3 consists of 12 residues. Germline CDR1 LNHDA, CDR2 SQIVND (reference sequence).

This clonotype was found many times. The DNA of the CDR3 is TGTGCCAGCAGTGAAGGAGGGGCTGAGACCCAGTACTTC. Encoded protein: CASSEGGAETQYF. The rearrangement uses TRBV2 and TRBJ2-5; D may correspond to TRBD1 or TRBD2 (5 bases each). The CDR3 is 13 residues long. Trimming cost V 1 base and J 5 bases, with 8 bases left between them. Germline CDR1 SNHLY, CDR2 FYNNEI.

V usage is TRBV20-1 and J usage is TRBJ2-7; 13 nucleotides match TRBD2. This CDR3 spans 13 amino acids. From germline, CDR1 is DFQATT and CDR2 SNEGSKA (reference sequence). With 6 bases clipped from V and 4 bases from J, the junction kept 3 bases outside the gene matches. The CDR3 nucleotides are TGCAGTGCGTTGACTAGCGGGAGGTACGAGCAGTACTTC. It is translated as CSALTSGRYEQYF.

This clonotype was counted ten times or more. The chain has TRBV2 and TRBJ2-5; 11 positions agree with TRBD2. This CDR3 has 14 amino acids. V lost 6 bases and J lost 6; bases outside the gene matches: 6. CDR1 is SNHLY, CDR2 FYNNEI, per germline. CDR3 residues: CASRARLAGQTQYF. The CDR3, as DNA: TGTGCCAGCAGGGCCCGACTAGCGGGACAGACCCAGTACTTC.

This clonotype was seen ten or more times. The chain couples TRBV6-6 to TRBJ2-2, with a possible D match to TRBD1 (6 bases). In germline, CDR1 is MNHNY, CDR2 SVGAGI (reference sequence). The CDR3 spans 15 residues. Trimming took off 4 bases at V and 1 base at J, with 10 bases between the two ends. CDR3 coding DNA: TGTGCCAGCAGTTCCGGGGACAAGAACACCGGGGAGCTGTTTTTT. Its protein product is CASSSGDKNTGELFF.

This clonotype was seen a handful of times. One junction end disagrees with the germline gene, perhaps due to a read error. The rearrangement joins TRBV20-1 to TRBJ2-5; possibly TRBD1 for D (6 bases). Per the germline V gene, CDR1 is DFQATT and CDR2 is SNEGSKA (reference sequence). This CDR3 has 14 residues. CDR3 sequence (DNA): TGCAGTGTCAGCGGCCAGGGGACCAGAGAGAACCAGTACTTC. Translation gives CSVSGQGTRENQYF.

The rearrangement joins TRBV9 to TRBJ1-6; TRBD1 might be the D (5 bases). This CDR3 contains 15 residues. Trimming shortened V by 7 bases and J by 8 bases, and 19 bases separated the two germline ends. The germline CDR1 and CDR2 sequences are SGDLS and YYNGEE. DNA for the CDR3: TGTGCCAGCGGGGCTGGAAACACCATATATTCACCCCTCCACTTT. Translated, it gives CASGAGNTIYSPLHF.

On this clonotype: A much bigger clone sits one base away, suggesting this may be a read error. The chain employs TRBV6-5 and TRBJ2-7; D gene ambiguous. CDR3 length: 8 amino acids. V lost 10 bases and J 8 bases, leaving 6 bases between the germline ends. Looked up from germline, CDR1 is MNHEY and CDR2 is SVGAGI. This chain's CDR3 is CAKYQQYF. As DNA, the CDR3 is TGTGCCAAATACCAGCAGTACTTC.

This clonotype appeared many times. The chain recombines TRBV19 with TRBJ2-4, with TRBD1 matching 8 bases. Germline CDR1 LNHDA, CDR2 SQIVND (reference sequence). The CDR3 consists of 12 residues. J lost 9 bases, V lost 2 bases, and 0 bases had no gene match. CDR3 in amino acids: CASSITGGIQYF. CDR3 coding DNA: TGTGCCAGTAGTATAACAGGGGGCATTCAGTACTTC.